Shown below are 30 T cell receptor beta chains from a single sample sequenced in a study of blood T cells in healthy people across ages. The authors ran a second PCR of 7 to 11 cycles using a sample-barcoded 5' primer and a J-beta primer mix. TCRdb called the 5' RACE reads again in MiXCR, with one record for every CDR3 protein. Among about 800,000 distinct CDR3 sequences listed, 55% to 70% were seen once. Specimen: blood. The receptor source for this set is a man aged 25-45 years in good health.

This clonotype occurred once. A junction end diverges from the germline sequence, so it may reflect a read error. Written as DNA, the CDR3 is TGTGCCAGCACCCGAGGACAGGGCGGCACAGATGCGCAGTATTTT. It encodes CASTRGQGGTDAQYF. The J gene is TRBJ2-3, the V gene TRBV28; 8 bases are a match to TRBD1. The CDR3 sequence is 15 residues long. The germline gives CDR1 MDHEN, CDR2 SYDVKM.

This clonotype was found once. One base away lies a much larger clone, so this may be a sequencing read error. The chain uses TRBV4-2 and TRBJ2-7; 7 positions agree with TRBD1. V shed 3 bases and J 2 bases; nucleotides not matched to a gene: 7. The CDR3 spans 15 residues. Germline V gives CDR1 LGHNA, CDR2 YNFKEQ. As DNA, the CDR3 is TGTGCCAGCAGCCATGCCAGGACAGGACCCTACGAGCAGTACTTC. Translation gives CASSHARTGPYEQYF.

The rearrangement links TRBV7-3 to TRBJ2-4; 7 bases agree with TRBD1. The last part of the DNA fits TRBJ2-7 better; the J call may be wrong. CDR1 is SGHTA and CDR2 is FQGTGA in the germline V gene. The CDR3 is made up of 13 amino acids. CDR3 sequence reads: CASSLDRSNEQYF. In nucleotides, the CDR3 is TGTGCCAGCAGCTTGGACAGGTCGAACGAGCAGTACTTC.

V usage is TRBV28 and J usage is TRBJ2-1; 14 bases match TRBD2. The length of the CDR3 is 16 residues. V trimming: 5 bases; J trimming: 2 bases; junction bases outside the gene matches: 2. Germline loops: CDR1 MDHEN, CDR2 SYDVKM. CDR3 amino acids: CASSGLAGGAYNEQFF. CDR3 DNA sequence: TGTGCCAGCAGTGGACTAGCGGGAGGTGCCTACAATGAGCAGTTCTTC.

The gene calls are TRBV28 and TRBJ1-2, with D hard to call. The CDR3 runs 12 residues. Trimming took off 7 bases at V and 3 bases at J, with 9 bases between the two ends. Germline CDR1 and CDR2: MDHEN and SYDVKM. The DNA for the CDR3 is TGTGCCAGCATGACCCTTGACTATGGCTACACCTTC. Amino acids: CASMTLDYGYTF.

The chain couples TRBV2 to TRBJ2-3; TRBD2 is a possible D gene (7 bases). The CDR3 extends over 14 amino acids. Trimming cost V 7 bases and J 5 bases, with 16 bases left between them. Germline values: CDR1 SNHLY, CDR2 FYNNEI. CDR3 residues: CASNLLGGGDTQYF. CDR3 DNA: TGTGCCAGCAACCTACTAGGGGGGGGAGATACGCAGTATTTT. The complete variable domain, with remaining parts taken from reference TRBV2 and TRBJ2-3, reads EPEVTQTPSHQVTQMGQEVILRCVPISNHLYFYWYRQILGQKVEFLVSFYNNEISEKSEIFDDQFSVERPDGSNFTLKIRSTKLEDSAMYFCASNLLGGGDTQYFGPGTRLTVL.

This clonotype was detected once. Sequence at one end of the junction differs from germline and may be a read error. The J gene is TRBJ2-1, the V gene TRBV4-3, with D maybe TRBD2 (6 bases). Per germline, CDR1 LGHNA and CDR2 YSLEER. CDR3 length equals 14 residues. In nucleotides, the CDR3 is TGCGCCAGCGGCCAAGGGGACTTCAACAATGAGCAGTTCTTC. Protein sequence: CASGQGDFNNEQFF.

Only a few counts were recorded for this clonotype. The CDR3 region is CSAARQGLYGYTF. DNA for the CDR3: TGCAGTGCTGCTCGACAGGGTCTCTATGGCTACACCTTC. The chain links TRBV20-1 to TRBJ1-2; TRBD1 aligns across 7 bases. V lost 5 bases, J lost 4 bases, and 7 bases stayed unmatched. This CDR3 is built from 13 residues. Germline lookup yields CDR1 DFQATT and CDR2 SNEGSKA (reference sequence).

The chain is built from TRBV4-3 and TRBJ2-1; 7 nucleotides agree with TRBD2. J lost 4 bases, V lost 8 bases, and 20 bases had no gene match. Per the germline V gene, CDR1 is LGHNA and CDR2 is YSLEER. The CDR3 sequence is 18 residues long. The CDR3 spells CASRSSGGDLNPYNEQFF. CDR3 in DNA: TGCGCCAGCCGGTCTAGTGGGGGGGACCTAAACCCTTACAATGAGCAGTTCTTC.

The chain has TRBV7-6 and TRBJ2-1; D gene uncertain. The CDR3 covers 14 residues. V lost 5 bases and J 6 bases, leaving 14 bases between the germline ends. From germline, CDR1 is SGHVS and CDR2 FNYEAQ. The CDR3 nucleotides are TGTGCCAGCAGCCCCCGAGGTGACGGCAATGAGCAGTTCTTC. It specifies CASSPRGDGNEQFF. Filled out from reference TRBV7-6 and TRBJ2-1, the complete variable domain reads GAGVSQSPRYKVTKRGQDVALRCDPISGHVSLYWYRQALGQGPEFLTYFNYEAQQDKSGLPNDRFSAERPEGSISTLTIQRTEQRDSAMYRCASSPRGDGNEQFFGPGTRLTVL.

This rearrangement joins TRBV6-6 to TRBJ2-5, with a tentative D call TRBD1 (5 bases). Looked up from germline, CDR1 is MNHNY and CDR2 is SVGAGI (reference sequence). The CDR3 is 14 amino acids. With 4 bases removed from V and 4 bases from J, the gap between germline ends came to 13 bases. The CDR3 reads CASSFGQGSETQYF. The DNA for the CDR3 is TGTGCCAGCAGTTTTGGGCAGGGCTCAGAGACCCAGTACTTC.

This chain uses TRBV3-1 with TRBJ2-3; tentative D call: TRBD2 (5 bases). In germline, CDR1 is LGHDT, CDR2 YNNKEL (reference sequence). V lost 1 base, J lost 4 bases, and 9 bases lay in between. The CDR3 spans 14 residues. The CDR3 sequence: CASSQGRSADTQYF. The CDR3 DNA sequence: TGTGCCAGCAGCCAAGGCCGTAGCGCAGATACGCAGTATTTT.

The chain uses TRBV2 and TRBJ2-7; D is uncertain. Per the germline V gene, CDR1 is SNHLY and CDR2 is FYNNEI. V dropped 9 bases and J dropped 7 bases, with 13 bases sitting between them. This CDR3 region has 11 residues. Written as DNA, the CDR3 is TGTGCCAGATCGACTGTCAATGAGCAGTACTTC. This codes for CARSTVNEQYF.

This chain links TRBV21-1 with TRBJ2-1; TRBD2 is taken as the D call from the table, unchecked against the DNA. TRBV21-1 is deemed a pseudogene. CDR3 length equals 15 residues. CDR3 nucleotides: TGTGCCAGCAGCGGGACTAGCGGGGGGGCGGGTGAGCAGTTCTTC. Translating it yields CASSGTSGGAGEQFF.

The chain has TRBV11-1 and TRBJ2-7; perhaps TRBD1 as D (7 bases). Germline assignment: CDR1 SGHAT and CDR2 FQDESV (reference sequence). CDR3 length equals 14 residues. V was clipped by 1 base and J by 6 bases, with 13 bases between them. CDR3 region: CASSLEQGRREQYF. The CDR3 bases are TGTGCCAGCAGCTTAGAACAGGGGAGGCGCGAGCAGTACTTC.

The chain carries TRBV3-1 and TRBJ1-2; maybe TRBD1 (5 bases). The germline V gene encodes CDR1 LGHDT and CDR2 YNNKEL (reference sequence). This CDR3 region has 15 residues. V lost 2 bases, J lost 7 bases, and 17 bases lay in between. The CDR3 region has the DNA TGTGCCAGCAGCCAAACAAATCGGGGCCTCGGTGGCTACACCTTC. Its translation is CASSQTNRGLGGYTF.

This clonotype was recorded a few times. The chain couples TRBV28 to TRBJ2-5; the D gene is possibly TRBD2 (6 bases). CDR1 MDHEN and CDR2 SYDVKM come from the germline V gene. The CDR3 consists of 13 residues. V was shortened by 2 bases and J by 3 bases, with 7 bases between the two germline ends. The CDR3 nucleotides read TGTGCCAGCAGTTTACCGGGGGAAGAGACCCAGTACTTC. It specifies CASSLPGEETQYF.

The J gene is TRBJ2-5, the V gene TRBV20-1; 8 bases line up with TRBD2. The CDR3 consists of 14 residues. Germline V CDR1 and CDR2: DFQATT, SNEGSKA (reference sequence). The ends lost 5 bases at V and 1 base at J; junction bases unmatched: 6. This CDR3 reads CSAAGAGVQETQYF. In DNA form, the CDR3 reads TGCAGTGCTGCAGGAGCGGGGGTCCAAGAGACCCAGTACTTC.

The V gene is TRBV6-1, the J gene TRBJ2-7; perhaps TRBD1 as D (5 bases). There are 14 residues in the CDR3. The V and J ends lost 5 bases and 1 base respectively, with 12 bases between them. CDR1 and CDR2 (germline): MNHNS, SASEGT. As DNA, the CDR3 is TGTGCCAGCAGTTCACAGGACGGGTCCTACGAGCAGTACTTC. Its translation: CASSSQDGSYEQYF.

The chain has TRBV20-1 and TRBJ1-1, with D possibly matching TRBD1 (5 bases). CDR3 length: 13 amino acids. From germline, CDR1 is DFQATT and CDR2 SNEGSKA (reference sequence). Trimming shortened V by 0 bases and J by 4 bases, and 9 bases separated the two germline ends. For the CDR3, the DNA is TGCAGTGCTAGAGAAGGGACTTTCACTGAAGCTTTCTTT. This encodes CSAREGTFTEAFF.

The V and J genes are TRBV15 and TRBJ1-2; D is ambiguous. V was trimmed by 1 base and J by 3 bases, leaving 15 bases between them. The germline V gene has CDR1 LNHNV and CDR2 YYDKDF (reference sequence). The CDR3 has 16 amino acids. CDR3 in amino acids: CATSRVGGGPDYGYTF. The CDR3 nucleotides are TGTGCCACCAGCAGAGTAGGAGGCGGTCCTGACTATGGCTACACCTTC.

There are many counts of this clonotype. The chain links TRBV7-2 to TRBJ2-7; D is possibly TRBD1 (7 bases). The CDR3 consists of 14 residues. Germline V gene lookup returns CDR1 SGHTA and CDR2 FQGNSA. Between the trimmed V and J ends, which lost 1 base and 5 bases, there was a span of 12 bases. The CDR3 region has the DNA TGTGCCAGCAGCTTAGGGGCCAGGGGGGACGAGCAGTACTTC. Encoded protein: CASSLGARGDEQYF.

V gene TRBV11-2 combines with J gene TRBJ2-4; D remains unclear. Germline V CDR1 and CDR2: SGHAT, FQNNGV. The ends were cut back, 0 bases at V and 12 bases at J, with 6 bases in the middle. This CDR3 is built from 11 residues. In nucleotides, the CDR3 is TGTGCCAGCAGCTTAGAAGGCCATCAGTACTTC. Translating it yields CASSLEGHQYF.

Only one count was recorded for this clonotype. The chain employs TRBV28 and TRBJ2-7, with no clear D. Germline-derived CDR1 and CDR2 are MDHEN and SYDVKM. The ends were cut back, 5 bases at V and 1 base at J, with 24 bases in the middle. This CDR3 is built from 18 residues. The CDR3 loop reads CASSVVLDAMPPSYEQYF. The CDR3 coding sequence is TGTGCCAGCAGTGTCGTTTTGGATGCAATGCCGCCTTCCTACGAGCAGTACTTC.

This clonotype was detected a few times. CDR3 loop: CSAEGTSGFNEQFF. CDR3 coding DNA: TGCAGTGCGGAAGGGACTAGCGGGTTCAATGAGCAGTTCTTC. The rearrangement uses TRBV20-1 and TRBJ2-1, with TRBD2 matching 12 bases. The germline V gene encodes CDR1 DFQATT and CDR2 SNEGSKA (reference sequence). The CDR3 contains 14 residues. V lost 6 bases to trimming and J lost 6 bases; unmatched junction nucleotides: 6.

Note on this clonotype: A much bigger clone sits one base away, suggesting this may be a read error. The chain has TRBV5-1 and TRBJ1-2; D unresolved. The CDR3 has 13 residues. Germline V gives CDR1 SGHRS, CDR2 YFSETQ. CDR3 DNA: TGCGCCAGCAGCTTGGCCGAGGGAGATGGCTGCACCTTC. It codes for CASSLAEGDGCTF.

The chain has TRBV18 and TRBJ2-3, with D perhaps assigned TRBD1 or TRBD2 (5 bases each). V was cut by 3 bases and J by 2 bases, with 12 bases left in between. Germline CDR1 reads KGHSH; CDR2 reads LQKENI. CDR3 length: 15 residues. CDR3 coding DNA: TGTGCCAGCTCACCCACGATGGGACCCACAGATACGCAGTATTTT. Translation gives CASSPTMGPTDTQYF.

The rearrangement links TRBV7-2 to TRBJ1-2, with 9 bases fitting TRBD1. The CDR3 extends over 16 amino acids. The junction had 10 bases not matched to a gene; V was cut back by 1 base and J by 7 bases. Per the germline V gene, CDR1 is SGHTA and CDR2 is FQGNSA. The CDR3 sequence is CASSLVGTGSLLGYTF. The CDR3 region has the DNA TGTGCCAGCAGCTTAGTGGGGACAGGGAGCCTCCTTGGCTACACCTTC.

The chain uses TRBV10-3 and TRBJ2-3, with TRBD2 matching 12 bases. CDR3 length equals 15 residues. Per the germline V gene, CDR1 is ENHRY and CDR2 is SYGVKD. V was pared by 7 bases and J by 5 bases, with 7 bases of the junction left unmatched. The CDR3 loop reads CAINRLAGEVDTQYF. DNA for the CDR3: TGTGCCATCAACCGACTAGCGGGGGAGGTAGATACGCAGTATTTT.

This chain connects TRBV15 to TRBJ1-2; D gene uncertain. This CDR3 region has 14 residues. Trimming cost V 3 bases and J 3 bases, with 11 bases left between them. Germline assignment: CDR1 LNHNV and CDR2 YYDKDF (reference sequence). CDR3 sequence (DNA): TGTGCCACCAGCAGTCCGGGCCAGTACTATGGCTACACCTTC. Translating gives CATSSPGQYYGYTF.